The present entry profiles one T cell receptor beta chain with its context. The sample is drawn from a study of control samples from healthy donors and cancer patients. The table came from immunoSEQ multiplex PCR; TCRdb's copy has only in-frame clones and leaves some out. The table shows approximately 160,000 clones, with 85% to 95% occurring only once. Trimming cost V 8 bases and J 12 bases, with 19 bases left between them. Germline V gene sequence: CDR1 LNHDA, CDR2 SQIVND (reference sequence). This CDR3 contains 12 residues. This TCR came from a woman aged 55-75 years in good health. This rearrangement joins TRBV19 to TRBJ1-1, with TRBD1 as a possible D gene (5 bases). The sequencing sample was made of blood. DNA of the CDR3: TGTGCCAGTGGGATCATTGGGGCGAGATCTTTCTTT. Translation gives CASGIIGARSFF.